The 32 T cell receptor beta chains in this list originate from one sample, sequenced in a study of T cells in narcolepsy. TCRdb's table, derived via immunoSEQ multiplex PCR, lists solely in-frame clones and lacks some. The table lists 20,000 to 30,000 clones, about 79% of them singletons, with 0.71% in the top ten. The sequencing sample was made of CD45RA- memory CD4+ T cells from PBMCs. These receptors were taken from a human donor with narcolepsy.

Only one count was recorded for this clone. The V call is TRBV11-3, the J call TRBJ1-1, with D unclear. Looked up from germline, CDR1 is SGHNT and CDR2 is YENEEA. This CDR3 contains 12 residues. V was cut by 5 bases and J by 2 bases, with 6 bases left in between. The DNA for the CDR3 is TGTGCCAGCAGCCCGGATAACACTGAAGCTTTCTTT. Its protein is CASSPDNTEAFF.

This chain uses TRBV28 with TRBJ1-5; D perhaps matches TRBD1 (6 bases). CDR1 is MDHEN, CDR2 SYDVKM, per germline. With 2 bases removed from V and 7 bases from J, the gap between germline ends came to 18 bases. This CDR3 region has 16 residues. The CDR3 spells CASSLKLPGARQPQHF. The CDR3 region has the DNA TGTGCCAGCAGTTTAAAATTGCCGGGGGCACGGCAGCCCCAGCATTTT.

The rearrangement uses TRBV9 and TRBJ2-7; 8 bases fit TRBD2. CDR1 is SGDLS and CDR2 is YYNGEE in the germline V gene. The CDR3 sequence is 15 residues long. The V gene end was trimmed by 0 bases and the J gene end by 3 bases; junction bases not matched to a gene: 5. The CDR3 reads CASSVGLAPSYEQYF. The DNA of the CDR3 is TGTGCCAGCAGCGTAGGACTAGCGCCTAGCTACGAGCAGTACTTC.

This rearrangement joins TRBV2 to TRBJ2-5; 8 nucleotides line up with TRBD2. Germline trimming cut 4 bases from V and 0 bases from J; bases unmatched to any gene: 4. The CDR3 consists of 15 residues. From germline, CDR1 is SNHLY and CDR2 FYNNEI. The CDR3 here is CASSGTSGYQETQYF. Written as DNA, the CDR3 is TGTGCCAGCAGTGGAACTAGCGGATACCAAGAGACCCAGTACTTC.

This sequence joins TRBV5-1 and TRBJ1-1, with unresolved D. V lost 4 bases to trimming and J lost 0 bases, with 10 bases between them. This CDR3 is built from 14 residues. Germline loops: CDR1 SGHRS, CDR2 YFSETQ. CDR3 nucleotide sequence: TGCGCCAGCAGCCACGGAGAACTGAACACTGAAGCTTTCTTT. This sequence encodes CASSHGELNTEAFF.

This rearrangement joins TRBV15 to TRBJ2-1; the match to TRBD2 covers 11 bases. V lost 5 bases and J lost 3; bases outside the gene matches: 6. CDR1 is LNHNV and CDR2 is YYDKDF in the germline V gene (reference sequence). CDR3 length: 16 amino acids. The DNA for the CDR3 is TGTGCCACCAGCCGGGGCGGGACTAGCGGCTACAATGAGCAGTTCTTC. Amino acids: CATSRGGTSGYNEQFF.

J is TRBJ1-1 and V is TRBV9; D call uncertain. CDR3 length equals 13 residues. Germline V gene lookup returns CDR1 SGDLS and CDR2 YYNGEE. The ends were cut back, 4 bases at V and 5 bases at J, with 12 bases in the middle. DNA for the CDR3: TGTGCCAGCAGCTTCCGCAGTGGTACTGAAGCTTTCTTT. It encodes CASSFRSGTEAFF. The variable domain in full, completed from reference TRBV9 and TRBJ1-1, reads DSGVTQTPKHLITATGQRVTLRCSPRSGDLSVYWYQQSLDQGLQFLIQYYNGEERAKGNILERFSAQQFPDLHSELNLSSLELGDSALYFCASSFRSGTEAFFGQGTRLTVV.

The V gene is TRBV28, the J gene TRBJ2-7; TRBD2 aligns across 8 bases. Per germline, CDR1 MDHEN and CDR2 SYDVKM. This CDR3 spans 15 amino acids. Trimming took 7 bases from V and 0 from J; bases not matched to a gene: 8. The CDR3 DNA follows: TGTGCCAGCACCGTCGGGGGGGCGGGCTCCTACGAGCAGTACTTC. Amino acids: CASTVGGAGSYEQYF.

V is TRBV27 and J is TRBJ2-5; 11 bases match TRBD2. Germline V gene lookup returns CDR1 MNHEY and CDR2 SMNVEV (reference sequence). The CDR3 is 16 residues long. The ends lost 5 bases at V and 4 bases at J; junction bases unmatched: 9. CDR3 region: CASSNGPGTSGETQYF. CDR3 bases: TGTGCCAGCAGTAATGGCCCCGGGACTAGCGGAGAGACCCAGTACTTC.

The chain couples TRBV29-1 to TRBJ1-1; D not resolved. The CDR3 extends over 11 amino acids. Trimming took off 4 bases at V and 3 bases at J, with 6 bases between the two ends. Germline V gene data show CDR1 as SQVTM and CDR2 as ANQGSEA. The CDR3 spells CSVAFDTEAFF. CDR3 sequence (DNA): TGCAGCGTTGCTTTCGACACTGAAGCTTTCTTT.

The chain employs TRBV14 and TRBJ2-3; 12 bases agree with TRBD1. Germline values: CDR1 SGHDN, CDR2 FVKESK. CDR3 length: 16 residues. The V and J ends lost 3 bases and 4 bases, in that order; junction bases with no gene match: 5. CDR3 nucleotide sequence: TGTGCCAGCAGCCAGGGGGACAGGGGGCAGTCAGATACGCAGTATTTT. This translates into CASSQGDRGQSDTQYF.

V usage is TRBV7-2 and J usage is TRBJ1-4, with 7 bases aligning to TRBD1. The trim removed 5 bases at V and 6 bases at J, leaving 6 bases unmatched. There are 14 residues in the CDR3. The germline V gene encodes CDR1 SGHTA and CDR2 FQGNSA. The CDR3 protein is CASSKDRVDEKLFF. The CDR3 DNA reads TGTGCCAGCAGCAAAGACAGGGTGGATGAAAAACTGTTTTTT.

The CDR3 sequence is CASSWGTGGYGYTF. In DNA form, the CDR3 reads TGTGCCAGCAGTTGGGGGACAGGGGGCTATGGCTACACCTTC. The chain is built from TRBV28 and TRBJ1-2; 11 bases agree with TRBD1. Germline values: CDR1 MDHEN, CDR2 SYDVKM. This CDR3 is 14 amino acids long. The V gene end was trimmed by 4 bases and the J gene end by 4 bases; junction bases not matched to a gene: 2.

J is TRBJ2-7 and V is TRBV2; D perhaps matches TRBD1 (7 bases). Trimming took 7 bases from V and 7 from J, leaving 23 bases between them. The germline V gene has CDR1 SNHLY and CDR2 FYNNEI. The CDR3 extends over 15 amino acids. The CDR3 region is CASTPGGTAFREQYF. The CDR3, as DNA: TGTGCCAGCACCCCAGGCGGGACAGCCTTTAGGGAGCAGTACTTC.

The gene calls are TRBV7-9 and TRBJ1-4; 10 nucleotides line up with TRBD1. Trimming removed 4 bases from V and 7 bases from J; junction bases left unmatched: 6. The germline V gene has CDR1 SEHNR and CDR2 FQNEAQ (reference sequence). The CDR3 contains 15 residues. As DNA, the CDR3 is TGTGCCAGCAGCTGGGGGACAGGGGTGACTGAAAAACTGTTTTTT. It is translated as CASSWGTGVTEKLFF.

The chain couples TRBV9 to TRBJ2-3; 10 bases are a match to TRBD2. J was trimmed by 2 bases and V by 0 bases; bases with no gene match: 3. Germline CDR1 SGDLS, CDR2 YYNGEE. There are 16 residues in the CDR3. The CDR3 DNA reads TGTGCCAGCAGCGTAGGACTAGCGGGTTACACAGATACGCAGTATTTT. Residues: CASSVGLAGYTDTQYF.

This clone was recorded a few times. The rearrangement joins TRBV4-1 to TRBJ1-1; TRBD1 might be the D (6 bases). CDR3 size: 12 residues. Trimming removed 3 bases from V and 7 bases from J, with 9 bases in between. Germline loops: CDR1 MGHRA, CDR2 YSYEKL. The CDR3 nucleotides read TGCGCCAGCAGCCATTTACAGGGTGAAGCTTTCTTT. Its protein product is CASSHLQGEAFF.

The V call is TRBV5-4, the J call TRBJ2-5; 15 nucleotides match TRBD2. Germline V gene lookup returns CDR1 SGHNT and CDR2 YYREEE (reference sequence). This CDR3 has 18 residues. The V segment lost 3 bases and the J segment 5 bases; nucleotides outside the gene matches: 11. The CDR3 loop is CASSYGTSGRNYRETQYF. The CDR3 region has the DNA TGTGCCAGCAGCTACGGGACTAGCGGGAGGAATTATCGGGAGACCCAGTACTTC.

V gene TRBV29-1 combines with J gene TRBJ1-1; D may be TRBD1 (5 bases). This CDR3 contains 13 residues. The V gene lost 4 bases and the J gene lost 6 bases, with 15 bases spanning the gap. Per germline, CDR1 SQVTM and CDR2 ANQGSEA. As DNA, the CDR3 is TGCAGCGTTGTAGGCCTGGGGGGTCCTGAAGCTTTCTTT. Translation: CSVVGLGGPEAFF.

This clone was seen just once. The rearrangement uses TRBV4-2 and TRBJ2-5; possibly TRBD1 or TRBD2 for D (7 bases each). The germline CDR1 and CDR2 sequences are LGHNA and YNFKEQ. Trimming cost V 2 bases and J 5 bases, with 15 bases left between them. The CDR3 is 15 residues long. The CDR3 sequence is CASSQNGGGQETQYF. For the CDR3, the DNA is TGTGCCAGCAGCCAAAACGGCGGGGGACAGGAGACCCAGTACTTC.

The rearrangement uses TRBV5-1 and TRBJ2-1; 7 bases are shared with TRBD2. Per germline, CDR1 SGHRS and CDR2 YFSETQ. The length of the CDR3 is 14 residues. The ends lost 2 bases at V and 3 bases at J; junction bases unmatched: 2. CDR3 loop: CASSLGGGYNEQFF. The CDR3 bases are TGCGCCAGCAGCTTAGGCGGGGGCTACAATGAGCAGTTCTTC.

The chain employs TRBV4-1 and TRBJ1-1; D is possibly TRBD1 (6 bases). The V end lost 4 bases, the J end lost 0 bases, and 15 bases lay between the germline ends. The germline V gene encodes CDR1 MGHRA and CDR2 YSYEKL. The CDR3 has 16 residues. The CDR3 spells CASSRGGVVMNTEAFF. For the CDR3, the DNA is TGCGCCAGCAGCCGAGGGGGTGTAGTTATGAACACTGAAGCTTTCTTT.

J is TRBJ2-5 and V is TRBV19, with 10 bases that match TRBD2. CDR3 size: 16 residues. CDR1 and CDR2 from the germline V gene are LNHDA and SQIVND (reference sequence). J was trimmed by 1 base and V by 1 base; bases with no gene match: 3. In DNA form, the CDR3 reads TGTGCCAGTAGTATAGGAGCTAGCGGGGGCCAAGAGACCCAGTACTTC. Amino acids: CASSIGASGGQETQYF.

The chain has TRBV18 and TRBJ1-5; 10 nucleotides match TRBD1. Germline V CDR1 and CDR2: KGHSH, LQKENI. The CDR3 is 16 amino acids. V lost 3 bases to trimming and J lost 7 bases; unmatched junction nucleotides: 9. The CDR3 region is CASSPSGQGGGQPQHF. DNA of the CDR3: TGTGCCAGCTCACCCTCCGGACAGGGGGGCGGACAGCCCCAGCATTTT.

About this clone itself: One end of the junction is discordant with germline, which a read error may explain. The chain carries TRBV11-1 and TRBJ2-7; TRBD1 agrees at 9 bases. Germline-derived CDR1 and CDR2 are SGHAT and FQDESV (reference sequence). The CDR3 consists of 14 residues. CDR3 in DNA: TGTGCCGGCAGCCGGGACAGGGAATCTGACGAGCAGTACTTC. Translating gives CAGSRDRESDEQYF.

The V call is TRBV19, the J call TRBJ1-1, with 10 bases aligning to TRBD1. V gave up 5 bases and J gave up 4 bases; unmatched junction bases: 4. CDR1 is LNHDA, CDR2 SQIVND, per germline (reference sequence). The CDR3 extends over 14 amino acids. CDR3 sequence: CASSVGTGATEAFF. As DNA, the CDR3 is TGTGCCAGTAGTGTCGGGACAGGGGCCACTGAAGCTTTCTTT.

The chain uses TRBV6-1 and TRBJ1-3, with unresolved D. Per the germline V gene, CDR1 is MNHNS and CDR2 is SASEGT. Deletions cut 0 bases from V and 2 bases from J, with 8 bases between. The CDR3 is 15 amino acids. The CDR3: CASSEAVSPGNTIYF. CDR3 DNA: TGTGCCAGCAGTGAAGCCGTATCACCTGGAAACACCATATATTTT.

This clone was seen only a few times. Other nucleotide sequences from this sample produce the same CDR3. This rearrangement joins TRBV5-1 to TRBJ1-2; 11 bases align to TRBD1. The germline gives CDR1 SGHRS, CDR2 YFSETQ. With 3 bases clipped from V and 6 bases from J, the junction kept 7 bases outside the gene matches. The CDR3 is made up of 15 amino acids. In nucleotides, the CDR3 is TGCGCCAGCAGCTCCCGGACAGGGGGCTCTAATGGCTACACCTTC. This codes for CASSSRTGGSNGYTF. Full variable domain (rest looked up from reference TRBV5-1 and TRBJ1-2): KAGVTQTPRYLIKTRGQQVTLSCSPISGHRSVSWYQQTPGQGLQFLFEYFSETQRNKGNFPGRFSGRQFSNSRSEMNVSTLELGDSALYLCASSSRTGGSNGYTFGSGTRLTVV.

CDR3 region: CASSLAGASTDTQYF. CDR3 coding DNA: TGTGCCAGCAGCTTAGCGGGGGCCAGCACAGATACGCAGTATTTT. The chain carries TRBV7-2 and TRBJ2-3; possibly TRBD1 for D (6 bases). Trimming took 0 bases from V and 0 from J, leaving 7 bases between them. The CDR3 contains 15 residues. The germline CDR1 and CDR2 sequences are SGHTA and FQGNSA. Using reference TRBV7-2 and TRBJ2-3 for the parts outside the CDR3, the full variable domain is GAGVSQSPSNKVTEKGKDVELRCDPISGHTALYWYRQSLGQGLEFLIYFQGNSAPDKSGLPSDRFSAERTGGSVSTLTIQRTQQEDSAVYLCASSLAGASTDTQYFGPGTRLTVL.

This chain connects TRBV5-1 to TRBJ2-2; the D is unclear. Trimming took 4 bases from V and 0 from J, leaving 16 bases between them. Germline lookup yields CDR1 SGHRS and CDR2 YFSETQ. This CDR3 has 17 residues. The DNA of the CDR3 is TGCGCCAGCAGCCCGACCGTGGACGTTCCGAACACCGGGGAGCTGTTTTTT. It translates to CASSPTVDVPNTGELFF.

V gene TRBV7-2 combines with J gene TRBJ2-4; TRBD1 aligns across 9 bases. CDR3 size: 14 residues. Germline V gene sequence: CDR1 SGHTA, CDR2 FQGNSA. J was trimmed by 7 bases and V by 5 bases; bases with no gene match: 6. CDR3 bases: TGTGCCAGCAGCCCACAGGGGGCGATTAACATTCAGTACTTC. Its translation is CASSPQGAINIQYF. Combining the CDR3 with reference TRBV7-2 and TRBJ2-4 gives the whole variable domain GAGVSQSPSNKVTEKGKDVELRCDPISGHTALYWYRQSLGQGLEFLIYFQGNSAPDKSGLPSDRFSAERTGGSVSTLTIQRTQQEDSAVYLCASSPQGAINIQYFGAGTRLSVL.

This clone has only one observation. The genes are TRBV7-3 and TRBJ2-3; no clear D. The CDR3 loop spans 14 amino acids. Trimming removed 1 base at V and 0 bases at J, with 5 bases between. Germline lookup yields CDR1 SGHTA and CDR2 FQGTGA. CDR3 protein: CASSLNPSTDTQYF. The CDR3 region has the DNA TGTGCCAGCAGCTTAAACCCTAGCACAGATACGCAGTATTTT.